This passage covers 21 T cell receptor beta chains from one sample sequenced in a study of T cells in localized non-small cell lung cancer. This table comes from immunoSEQ multiplex PCR, and its TCRdb copy is limited to in-frame clones, with some not included. The sample has about 28,000 clones; approximately 84% are singletons. Here the sequenced sample was peripheral blood mononuclear cells, taken before any cancer treatment. The receptors originated from a man aged 40 to 69 with stage III lung adenocarcinoma.

The rearrangement joins TRBV2 to TRBJ1-5, with TRBD1 identical over 7 bases. The germline gives CDR1 SNHLY, CDR2 FYNNEI. V lost 6 bases to trimming and J lost 5 bases; unmatched junction nucleotides: 4. The CDR3 consists of 13 residues. The CDR3 coding sequence is TGTGCCAGCAGGATACAGGGGTATCAGCCCCAGCATTTT. Amino acids: CASRIQGYQPQHF.

The rearrangement joins TRBV5-1 to TRBJ1-5; D possibly corresponds to TRBD1 (6 bases). The CDR3 consists of 17 residues. Trimming left V 4 bases short and J 2 bases short, with 19 bases between. Per germline, CDR1 SGHRS and CDR2 YFSETQ. CDR3 bases: TGCGCCAGCAGCGACCTCCCACAGGGAATGGGCAATCAGCCCCAGCATTTT. Amino acid sequence: CASSDLPQGMGNQPQHF.

The chain combines TRBV7-2 with TRBJ2-1; no reliable D call. Germline loops: CDR1 SGHTA, CDR2 FQGNSA. V was clipped by 1 base and J by 7 bases, with 8 bases between them. CDR3 length equals 13 residues. CDR3 region: CASSLGGGNEQFF. CDR3 bases: TGTGCCAGCAGCTTAGGCGGTGGTAATGAGCAGTTCTTC.

The chain is built from TRBV19 and TRBJ2-1; D is undetermined. V was trimmed by 5 bases and J by 12 bases, leaving 20 bases between them. This CDR3 spans 14 amino acids. From germline, CDR1 is LNHDA and CDR2 SQIVND (reference sequence). In nucleotides, the CDR3 is TGTGCCAGTAGTGGCGGTGGGTACGTCGTTGGGCAGTTCTTC. Amino acid sequence: CASSGGGYVVGQFF.

The chain combines TRBV7-9 with TRBJ2-1; D possibly corresponds to TRBD1 (6 bases). Trimming took 4 bases from V and 7 from J, leaving 20 bases between them. Germline V gene data show CDR1 as SEHNR and CDR2 as FQNEAQ (reference sequence). This CDR3 spans 16 amino acids. Here the CDR3 reads CASSSWTARTGNEQFF. DNA of the CDR3: TGTGCCAGCAGCTCCTGGACAGCCCGAACGGGTAATGAGCAGTTCTTC.

This chain links TRBV5-5 with TRBJ2-7; weak D call: TRBD2 (6 bases). The CDR3 spans 13 residues. The V and J ends lost 3 bases and 6 bases respectively, with 13 bases between them. From germline, CDR1 is SGHKS and CDR2 YYEKEE (reference sequence). CDR3 sequence reads: CASSSMGGSEQYF. The DNA of the CDR3 is TGTGCCAGCAGCTCCATGGGGGGTTCCGAGCAGTACTTC.

V usage is TRBV27 and J usage is TRBJ1-1, with TRBD1 matching 8 bases. Germline CDR1 and CDR2: MNHEY and SMNVEV (reference sequence). CDR3 length: 14 amino acids. The trim removed 4 bases at V and 7 bases at J, leaving 8 bases unmatched. As DNA, the CDR3 is TGTGCCAGCAGTTCTACACAGGGGGATGGTGAAGCTTTCTTT. Protein: CASSSTQGDGEAFF.

This chain links TRBV18 with TRBJ1-4; D is unclear. CDR3 size: 17 residues. Between the trimmed V and J ends, which lost 2 bases and 0 bases, there was a span of 13 bases. The germline V gene has CDR1 KGHSH and CDR2 LQKENI. As DNA, the CDR3 is TGTGCCAGCTCACCAAGGCTCGAGTTTGCAACTAATGAAAAACTGTTTTTT. This sequence encodes CASSPRLEFATNEKLFF.

This chain joins TRBV6-4 and TRBJ1-4; D remains ambiguous. Looked up from germline, CDR1 is MRHNA and CDR2 is SNTAGT. V lost 10 bases and J 0 bases, leaving 18 bases between the germline ends. This CDR3 has 16 residues. CDR3 DNA: TGTGCCATTTGGATCGGCAGATCAGCAACTAATGAAAAACTGTTTTTT. Amino acids: CAIWIGRSATNEKLFF.

This sequence joins TRBV6-5 and TRBJ1-5, with D maybe TRBD1 (6 bases). The length of the CDR3 is 15 residues. V lost 6 bases, J lost 0 bases, and 12 bases lay in between. The germline V gene encodes CDR1 MNHEY and CDR2 SVGAGI. As DNA, the CDR3 is TGTGCCAGCAGATTAACAGGGACTAGCAATCAGCCCCAGCATTTT. This translates into CASRLTGTSNQPQHF.

This chain links TRBV5-6 with TRBJ1-3; 8 bases fit TRBD1. Looked up from germline, CDR1 is SGHDT and CDR2 is YYEEEE. V lost 0 bases, J lost 7 bases, and 15 bases stayed unmatched. The CDR3 consists of 18 residues. The CDR3: CASSLGDWTGTTWNTIYF. DNA of the CDR3: TGTGCCAGCAGCTTGGGAGACTGGACAGGGACCACCTGGAACACCATATATTTT.

The rearrangement uses TRBV9 and TRBJ2-7; the D gene is possibly TRBD2 (5 bases). Germline CDR1 is SGDLS and CDR2 is YYNGEE. V lost 0 bases to trimming and J lost 6 bases, with 16 bases between them. There are 15 residues in the CDR3. CDR3 region: CASSVGGQGISEQYF. In DNA form, the CDR3 reads TGTGCCAGCAGCGTAGGAGGGCAAGGTATATCCGAGCAGTACTTC.

This chain connects TRBV6-5 to TRBJ1-2; D uncertain. This CDR3 comprises 14 residues. V lost 0 bases to trimming and J lost 7 bases, with 12 bases between them. In germline, CDR1 is MNHEY, CDR2 SVGAGI. The DNA of the CDR3 is TGTGCCAGCAGTTACTCTGGTACCACCCCTGGCTACACCTTC. The encoded protein is CASSYSGTTPGYTF.

The genes are TRBV19 and TRBJ1-6; 8 bases agree with TRBD1. V trimming: 7 bases; J trimming: 4 bases; junction bases outside the gene matches: 6. The CDR3 totals 15 residues. CDR1 is LNHDA and CDR2 is SQIVND in the germline V gene (reference sequence). The CDR3 DNA sequence: TGTGCCAGTAATGACAGGGGAGAGTATAATTCACCCCTCCACTTT. Translating it yields CASNDRGEYNSPLHF.

The V gene is TRBV28, the J gene TRBJ1-1; D is unclear. The CDR3 sequence is 16 residues long. The germline V and J ends were trimmed by 4 bases and 1 base, with 16 bases remaining between them. Germline V gene sequence: CDR1 MDHEN, CDR2 SYDVKM. The CDR3 nucleotides read TGTGCCAGCAGTTGGGAACCTCGGACGGCGAACACTGAAGCTTTCTTT. Its protein is CASSWEPRTANTEAFF.

The chain employs TRBV25-1 and TRBJ2-1; D may be TRBD2 (6 bases). Looked up from germline, CDR1 is MGHDK and CDR2 is SYGVNS. This CDR3 has 16 residues. The V end lost 3 bases, the J end lost 2 bases, and 14 bases lay between the germline ends. CDR3 DNA sequence: TGTGCCAGCAGTGATTCCGGGACTCCCCCCTACAATGAGCAGTTCTTC. This gives the protein CASSDSGTPPYNEQFF.

This clone was counted a few times. This rearrangement joins TRBV4-1 to TRBJ1-6; 7 positions agree with TRBD1. Germline-derived CDR1 and CDR2 are MGHRA and YSYEKL. J was trimmed by 6 bases and V by 4 bases; bases with no gene match: 3. The CDR3 has 14 amino acids. CDR3: CASSLRDSNSPLHF. CDR3 sequence (DNA): TGCGCCAGCAGCCTCCGGGACAGTAATTCACCCCTCCACTTT.

The chain employs TRBV6-1 and TRBJ1-2; TRBD1 aligns across 7 bases. The CDR3 has 13 amino acids. Trimming cost V 6 bases and J 2 bases; bases outside gene matches: 3. Per the germline V gene, CDR1 is MNHNS and CDR2 is SASEGT. The CDR3 bases are TGTGCCAGCAGACCGGGACAGAACTATGGCTACACCTTC. This encodes CASRPGQNYGYTF.

This chain connects TRBV7-9 to TRBJ2-3; D remains ambiguous. The germline V and J ends were trimmed by 3 bases and 8 bases, with 12 bases remaining between them. The V gene's germline CDR1 is SEHNR and CDR2 FQNEAQ (reference sequence). This CDR3 is 13 amino acids long. The CDR3 here is CASSFFETGTQYF. As DNA, the CDR3 is TGTGCCAGCAGCTTCTTTGAGACTGGTACGCAGTATTTT. The complete variable domain, with remaining parts taken from reference TRBV7-9 and TRBJ2-3, reads DTGVSQNPRHKITKRGQNVTFRCDPISEHNRLYWYRQTLGQGPEFLTYFQNEAQLEKSRLLSDRFSAERPKGSFSTLEIQRTEQGDSAMYLCASSFFETGTQYFGPGTRLTVL.

This sequence joins TRBV5-1 and TRBJ1-4, with unresolved D. Germline CDR1 is SGHRS and CDR2 is YFSETQ. With 4 bases removed from V and 0 bases from J, the gap between germline ends came to 7 bases. This CDR3 is 14 amino acids long. The CDR3 region is CASSQRPTNEKLFF. CDR3 coding DNA: TGCGCCAGCAGCCAACGACCAACTAATGAAAAACTGTTTTTT.

The chain has TRBV5-1 and TRBJ2-1; 9 bases map to TRBD1. The CDR3 consists of 16 residues. The trim removed 4 bases at V and 9 bases at J, leaving 14 bases unmatched. Germline V gene lookup returns CDR1 SGHRS and CDR2 YFSETQ. CDR3 coding DNA: TGCGCCAGCAGCGCCCTTTCCGGGACAGGGTTGAGTGAGCAGTTCTTC. Residues: CASSALSGTGLSEQFF.